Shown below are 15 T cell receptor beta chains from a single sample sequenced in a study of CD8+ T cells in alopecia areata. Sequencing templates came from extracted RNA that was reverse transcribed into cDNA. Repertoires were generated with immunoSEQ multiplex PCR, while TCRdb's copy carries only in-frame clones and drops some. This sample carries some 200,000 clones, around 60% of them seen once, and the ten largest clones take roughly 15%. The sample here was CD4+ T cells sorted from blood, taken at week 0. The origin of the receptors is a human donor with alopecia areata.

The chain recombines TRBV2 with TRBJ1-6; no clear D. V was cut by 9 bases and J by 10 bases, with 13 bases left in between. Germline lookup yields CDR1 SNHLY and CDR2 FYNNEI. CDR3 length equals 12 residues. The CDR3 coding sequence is TGTGCCAGAAGGGCGACCGAGTCACCCCTCCACTTT. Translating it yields CARRATESPLHF.

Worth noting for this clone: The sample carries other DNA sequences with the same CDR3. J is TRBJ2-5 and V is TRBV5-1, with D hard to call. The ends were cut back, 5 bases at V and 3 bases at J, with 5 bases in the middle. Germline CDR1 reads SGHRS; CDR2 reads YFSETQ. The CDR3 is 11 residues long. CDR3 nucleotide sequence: TGCGCCAGCAGAGAGGAAGAGACCCAGTACTTC. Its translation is CASREEETQYF.

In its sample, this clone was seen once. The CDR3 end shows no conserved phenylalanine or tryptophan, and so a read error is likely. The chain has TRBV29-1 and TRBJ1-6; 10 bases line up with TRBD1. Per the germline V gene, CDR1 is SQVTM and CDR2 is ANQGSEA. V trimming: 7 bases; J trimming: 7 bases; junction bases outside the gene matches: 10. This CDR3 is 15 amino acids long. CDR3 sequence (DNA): TGCAGCGCGAGGATAGGGGGACAGGGGAATTCACCCCTCCACTGT. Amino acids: CSARIGGQGNSPLHC.

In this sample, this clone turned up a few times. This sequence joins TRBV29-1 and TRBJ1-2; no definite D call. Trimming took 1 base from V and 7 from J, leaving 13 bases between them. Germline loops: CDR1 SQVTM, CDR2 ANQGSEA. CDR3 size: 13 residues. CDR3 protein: CSVEGRQVLGYTF. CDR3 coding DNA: TGCAGCGTTGAAGGTCGGCAGGTTCTTGGCTACACCTTC.

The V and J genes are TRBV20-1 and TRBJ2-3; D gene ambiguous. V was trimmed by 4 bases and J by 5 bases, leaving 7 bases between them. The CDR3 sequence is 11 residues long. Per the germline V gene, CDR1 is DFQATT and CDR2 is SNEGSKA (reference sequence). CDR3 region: CSATVGDTQYF. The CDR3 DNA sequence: TGCAGTGCTACCGTAGGAGATACGCAGTATTTT.

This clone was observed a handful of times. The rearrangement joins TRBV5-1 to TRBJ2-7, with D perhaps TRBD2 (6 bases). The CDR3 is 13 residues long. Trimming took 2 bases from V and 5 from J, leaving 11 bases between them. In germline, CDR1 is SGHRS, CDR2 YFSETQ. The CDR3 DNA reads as TGCGCCAGCAGCTTCGGTGGAGGGGACGAGCAGTACTTC. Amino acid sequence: CASSFGGGDEQYF.

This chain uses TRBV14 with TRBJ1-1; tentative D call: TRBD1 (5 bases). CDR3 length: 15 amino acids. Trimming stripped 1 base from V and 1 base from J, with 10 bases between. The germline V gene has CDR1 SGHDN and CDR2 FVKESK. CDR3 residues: CASSQGYRSNTEAFF. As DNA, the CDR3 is TGTGCCAGCAGCCAAGGGTACAGGTCGAACACTGAAGCTTTCTTT.

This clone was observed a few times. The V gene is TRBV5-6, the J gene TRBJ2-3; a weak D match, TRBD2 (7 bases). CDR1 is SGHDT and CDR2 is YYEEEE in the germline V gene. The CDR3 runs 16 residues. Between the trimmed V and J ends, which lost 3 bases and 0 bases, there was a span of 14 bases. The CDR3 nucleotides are TGTGCCAGCAGCTCCGGGGGGCCGGTCAGCACAGATACGCAGTATTTT. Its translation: CASSSGGPVSTDTQYF.

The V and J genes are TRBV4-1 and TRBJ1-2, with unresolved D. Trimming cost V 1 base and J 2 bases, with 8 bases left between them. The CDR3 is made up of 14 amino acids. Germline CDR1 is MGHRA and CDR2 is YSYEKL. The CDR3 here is CASSQGSSNYGYTF. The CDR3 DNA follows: TGCGCCAGCAGCCAAGGATCCTCAAACTATGGCTACACCTTC.

The CDR3 DNA sequence: TGTGCCACCGCGGGACAGCTAGAAGAGACCCAGTACTTC. It specifies CATAGQLEETQYF. V is TRBV10-3 and J is TRBJ2-5; a possible D gene is TRBD1 (7 bases). Trimming took off 10 bases at V and 3 bases at J, with 15 bases between the two ends. This CDR3 region has 13 residues. CDR1 is ENHRY and CDR2 is SYGVKD in the germline V gene.

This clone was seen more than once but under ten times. The CDR3 is CASSFNRPSPLHF. The CDR3 DNA sequence: TGTGCCAGCAGTTTCAATCGGCCTTCACCCCTCCACTTT. V and J are TRBV27 and TRBJ1-6; D is undetermined. The CDR3 covers 13 residues. V was pared by 3 bases and J by 9 bases, with 9 bases between. Germline lookup yields CDR1 MNHEY and CDR2 SMNVEV (reference sequence).

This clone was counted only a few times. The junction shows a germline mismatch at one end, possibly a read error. This CDR3 is CAGYVGANVLTF. The CDR3 nucleotides read TGTGCGGGTTACGTGGGGGCCAACGTCCTGACTTTC. The chain carries TRBV29-1 and TRBJ2-6; D may be TRBD2 (5 bases). Germline CDR1 reads SQVTM; CDR2 reads ANQGSEA. CDR3 length: 12 amino acids.

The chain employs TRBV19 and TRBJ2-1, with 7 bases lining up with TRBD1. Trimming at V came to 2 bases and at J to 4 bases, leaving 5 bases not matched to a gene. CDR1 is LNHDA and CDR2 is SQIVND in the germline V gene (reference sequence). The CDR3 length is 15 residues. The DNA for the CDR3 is TGTGCCAGTAGTATATCGGGACAGCCGTACAATGAGCAGTTCTTC. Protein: CASSISGQPYNEQFF.

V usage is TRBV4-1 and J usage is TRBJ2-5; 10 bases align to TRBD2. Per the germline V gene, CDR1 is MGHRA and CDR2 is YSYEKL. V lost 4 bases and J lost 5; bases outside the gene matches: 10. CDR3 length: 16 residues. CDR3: CASSLGSGGTQETQYF. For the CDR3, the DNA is TGCGCCAGCAGCCTGGGTAGCGGGGGGACGCAGGAGACCCAGTACTTC.

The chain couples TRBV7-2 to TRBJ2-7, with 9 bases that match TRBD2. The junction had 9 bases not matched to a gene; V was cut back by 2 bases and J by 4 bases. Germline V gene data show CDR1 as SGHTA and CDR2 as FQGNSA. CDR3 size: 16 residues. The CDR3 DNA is TGTGCCAGCAGCTTAACATACCGAGCGGGGGGTTACGAGCAGTACTTC. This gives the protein CASSLTYRAGGYEQYF. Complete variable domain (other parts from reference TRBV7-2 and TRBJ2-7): GAGVSQSPSNKVTEKGKDVELRCDPISGHTALYWYRQSLGQGLEFLIYFQGNSAPDKSGLPSDRFSAERTGGSVSTLTIQRTQQEDSAVYLCASSLTYRAGGYEQYFGPGTRLTVT.